The text below deals with one T cell receptor beta chain. This entry belongs to a study of control samples from healthy donors and cancer patients. The protocol was immunoSEQ multiplex PCR, while the TCRdb copy is restricted to in-frame clones and leaves out a portion. Found here are 120,000 or so clones, approximately 94% of them singletons; the top ten hold 3.6%. The sequenced sample was blood. This receptor was obtained from a man aged 25 to 45 in good health.

The CDR3 loop is CASSLWIETQYF. DNA for the CDR3: TGTGCCAGCAGCTTATGGATAGAGACCCAGTACTTC. The genes are TRBV7-9 and TRBJ2-5; D gene unclear. Germline CDR1 and CDR2: SEHNR and FQNEAQ (reference sequence). CDR3 length equals 12 residues. Deletions cut 2 bases from V and 4 bases from J, with 5 bases between.